This T cell receptor beta chain was captured in a study of blood T cells in healthy people across ages. Study-wide results and caveats: Without sorted subsets, naive and antigen-experienced compartments could not be conclusively compared.

Primers used in a second PCR of roughly 7 to 12 cycles were a sample-barcoded 5' primer and a J-beta primer mix. TCRdb re-analysed the 5' RACE reads in MiXCR, keeping a single row per CDR3 protein. In the table there are approximately 1,000,000 distinct CDR3 sequences, about two fifths of which are singletons. V was clipped by 4 bases and J by 1 base; unmatched bases: 2. Germline loops: CDR1 LGHNA, CDR2 YNFKEQ. The CDR3 consists of 16 residues. This clonotype was seen a few times. Its specificity is not known. This receptor was identified in a man aged 18 to 29 in good health. This chain connects TRBV4-2 to TRBJ2-5, with 14 bases matching TRBD2. Sequencing was performed on blood. CDR3 in DNA: TGTGCCAGCAGCCCTGGACTAGCGGGGGGCCAAGAGACCCAGTACTTC. Translation gives CASSPGLAGGQETQYF.